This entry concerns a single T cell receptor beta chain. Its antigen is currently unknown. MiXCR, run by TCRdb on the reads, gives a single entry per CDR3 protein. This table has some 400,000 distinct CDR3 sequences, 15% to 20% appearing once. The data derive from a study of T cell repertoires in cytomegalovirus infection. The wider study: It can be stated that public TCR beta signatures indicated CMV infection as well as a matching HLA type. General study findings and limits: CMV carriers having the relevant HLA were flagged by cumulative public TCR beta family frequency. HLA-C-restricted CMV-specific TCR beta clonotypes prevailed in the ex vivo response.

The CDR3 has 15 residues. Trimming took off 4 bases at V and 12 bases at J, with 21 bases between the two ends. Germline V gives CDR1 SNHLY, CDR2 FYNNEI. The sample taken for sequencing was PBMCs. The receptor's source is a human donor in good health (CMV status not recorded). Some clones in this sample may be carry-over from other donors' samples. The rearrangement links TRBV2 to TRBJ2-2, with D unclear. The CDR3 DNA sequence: TGTGCCAGCAGTGCAATACGTTCGTCCGAGGATAAGCTGTTTTTT. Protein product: CASSAIRSSEDKLFF.